Listed below are T cell receptor beta chains from one sample, sequenced in a study of T cell repertoires in cytomegalovirus infection. Using its own MiXCR run on the reads, TCRdb lists one record per CDR3 protein. The table lists some 300,000 distinct CDR3 sequences, approximately 15% of them singletons. Sequencing was done on a sample of PBMCs. The receptors originated from a human donor in good health (CMV status not recorded). Some clones in this sample may be carry-over from other donors' samples. Both conserved end residues are part of each CDR3. Fields, in order: V gene, clone size, J gene, D gene, CDR3 DNA, CDR3 protein. D genes are given only for firm matches. Size is omitted from some rows. Given values are once, few, many or a class for expanded clones.

TRBV5-6	-	TRBJ1-5	-	TGTGCCAGCAGCTTAAACCGTCAGCCCCAGCATTTT	CASSLNRQPQHF
TRBV2	-	TRBJ1-1	-	TGTGCCAGCAGTGAAGAGGTACTTGTGGGCACTGAAGCTTTCTTT	CASSEEVLVGTEAFF
TRBV9	many	TRBJ2-1	-	TGTGCCAGCAGCGTAGCGGCGGGTCTATACAATGAGCAGTTCTTC	CASSVAAGLYNEQFF
TRBV10-3	-	TRBJ1-5	-	TGTGCCATCAGTGAGGGTTCCGAGGGGTCGAGCAATCAGCCCCAGCATTTT	CAISEGSEGSSNQPQHF
TRBV7-2	many	TRBJ1-2	-	TGTGCCAGCAGCTTCGGGGGAAGGAGCTATGGCTACACCTTC	CASSFGGRSYGYTF
TRBV14	few	TRBJ2-7	-	TGTGCCAGCAGCCAGTTGCAGGCCAAATACGAGCAGTACTTC	CASSQLQAKYEQYF
TRBV18	-	TRBJ1-3	-	TGTGCCAGCTCACAAACGGAGGGTTTTGCTGGAAACACCATATATTTT	CASSQTEGFAGNTIYF
TRBV27	-	TRBJ2-7	TRBD1	TGTGCCAGCAGTACAGGGACAGGGGGCTTTTACGAGCAGTACTTC	CASSTGTGGFYEQYF
TRBV7-2	-	TRBJ2-1	TRBD2	TGTGCCAGCAGCACCCGACTAGCGGAGCAGTTCTTC	CASSTRLAEQFF
TRBV4-1	-	TRBJ2-1	TRBD2	TGCGCCAGCAGCCACCCCCGCAGCGGGGCACCCTACAATGAGCAGTTCTTC	CASSHPRSGAPYNEQFF
TRBV7-9	many	TRBJ1-3	-	TGTGCCAGCAGCTCTTCGCGGGGAGGTGGAAACACCATATATTTT	CASSSSRGGGNTIYF
TRBV7-9	-	TRBJ1-1	-	TGTGCCAGCAGCTCGACCTTGCGGGGGCCCACAAGAAACACTGAAGCTTTCTTT	CASSSTLRGPTRNTEAFF
TRBV2	-	TRBJ1-5	-	TGTGCCAGCAGTGATGTCGGGGGCAATCAGCCCCAGCATTTT	CASSDVGGNQPQHF
TRBV2	many	TRBJ1-6	TRBD1	TGTGCCAGCACGGGACAGGCAAATTCACCCCTCCACTTT	CASTGQANSPLHF
TRBV6-2/TRBV6-3	-	TRBJ2-7	-	TGTGCCAGCGCACGCCCTGCGGCCGGTGAGCAGTACTTC	CASARPAAGEQYF
TRBV7-9	many	TRBJ2-1	-	TGTGCCAGCAGCGAGGCTCTAACCACCAACAATGAGCAGTTCTTC	CASSEALTTNNEQFF
TRBV2	few	TRBJ2-7	-	TGTGCCAGCACTCTCCTCGGGACTGGCTACGAGCAGTACTTC	CASTLLGTGYEQYF
TRBV28	-	TRBJ1-1	-	TGTGCCAGCAGACCGTCGTGGGGAGGGGCCACTGAAGCTTTCTTT	CASRPSWGGATEAFF
TRBV4-1	-	TRBJ2-7	-	TGCGCCAGCAGCCTGCGCATCGGAACTAGCTACGAGCAGTACTTC	CASSLRIGTSYEQYF
TRBV29-1	many	TRBJ2-7	TRBD1	TGCAGCGTTAAACTCACGACAGGGGGATTTTACGAGCAGTACTTC	CSVKLTTGGFYEQYF
TRBV4-2	-	TRBJ1-6	-	TGTGCCAGCAGCCAAGATTGGCCAGATAATTCACCCCTCCACTTT	CASSQDWPDNSPLHF
TRBV5-1	-	TRBJ2-3	-	TGCGCCAGCAGCGGGCCGGGCAGGGCCGGAGATACGCAGTATTTT	CASSGPGRAGDTQYF
TRBV7-3	many	TRBJ2-5	TRBD2	TGTGCCAGCAGCGCCACGGGAGGTTTGGAGACCCAGTACTTC	CASSATGGLETQYF
TRBV19	many	TRBJ2-7	-	TGTGCCACCGTCCCGTTCGTCGGGAGCTACGAGCAGTACTTC	CATVPFVGSYEQYF
TRBV12-3/TRBV12-4	-	TRBJ1-5	-	TGTGCCAGCAGTTTCGGGGGGCCGCCCCAGCATTTT	CASSFGGPPQHF
TRBV7-2	many	TRBJ1-5	TRBD1	TGTGCCAGCAGCCCCAGACAGGGTGGGAATCAGCCCCAGCATTTT	CASSPRQGGNQPQHF
TRBV29-1	few	TRBJ2-7	-	TGCAGCGTTGAACGGAACAGGGAGGGTGAGCAGTACTTC	CSVERNREGEQYF
TRBV6-5	many	TRBJ1-4	TRBD1	TGTGCCAGCAGTTCCTCCGGGACAGGGGGCGTAAAACTGTTTTTT	CASSSSGTGGVKLFF
TRBV7-2	many	TRBJ1-1	-	TGTGCCAGCAGCTTAGGGGCGGCTAGCCCCACTGAAGCTTTCTTT	CASSLGAASPTEAFF
TRBV11-2	few	TRBJ2-2	-	TGTGCCAGCAGCTCCATAAAAGCCCCATGGCGCGGGGAGCTGTTTTTT	CASSSIKAPWRGELFF
TRBV19	few	TRBJ2-5	-	TGTGCCAGTAGTATCAGGGGGGGGGGATCGGAGACCCAGTACTTC	CASSIRGGGSETQYF
TRBV7-6	many	TRBJ1-1	-	TGTGCCAGCAGCTTACGGTCCAATGGGCTGAACACTGAAGCTTTCTTT	CASSLRSNGLNTEAFF
TRBV7-9	-	TRBJ1-1	TRBD1	TGTGCCAGCAGCTTAGAGGGCCCGGGACAGGGGAACACTGAAGCTTTCTTT	CASSLEGPGQGNTEAFF
TRBV7-9	few	TRBJ2-7	TRBD1	TGTGCCAGCACCCCCGGGACAGGTACGTCTTTGGCAACCTACGAGCAGTACTTC	CASTPGTGTSLATYEQYF
TRBV15	-	TRBJ1-5	-	TGTGCCACCAGCAGAGAGGGAGGCTTCAATCAGCCCCAGCATTTT	CATSREGGFNQPQHF
TRBV7-9	few	TRBJ1-1	TRBD1	TGTGCCAGCAGCTTAAGGACAGGAGGGAACACTGAAGCTTTCTTT	CASSLRTGGNTEAFF
TRBV6-5	many	TRBJ2-7	TRBD1	TGTGCCAGCAGTTACGACGGACAGGGAGGTACCTACGAGCAGTACTTC	CASSYDGQGGTYEQYF
TRBV5-1	-	TRBJ1-1	TRBD1	TGCGCCAGCAGCTTCCGGACAGGGGGGGACACTGAAGCTTTCTTT	CASSFRTGGDTEAFF
TRBV7-2	many	TRBJ1-5	-	TGTGCCAGCAGCTTAGGGTTTGGCCAGCCCCAGCATTTT	CASSLGFGQPQHF
TRBV12-3/TRBV12-4	many	TRBJ1-1	-	TGTGCCAGCAGTACCAGGGACGGGCTTGAAGCTTTCTTT	CASSTRDGLEAFF
TRBV7-2	many	TRBJ1-1	TRBD1	TGTGCCAGCAGCTTTTCGACAGGGGCGAACACTGAAGCTTTCTTT	CASSFSTGANTEAFF
TRBV3-1	many	TRBJ2-3	TRBD2	TGTGCCAGCAGACTCGGGGGGGAGGGTACGCAGTATTTT	CASRLGGEGTQYF
TRBV5-8	few	TRBJ2-1	TRBD2	TGTGCCAGCAGCCCCTCGGGACTAGCGCGTGAGCAGTTCTTC	CASSPSGLAREQFF
TRBV29-1	many	TRBJ1-1	TRBD1	TGCAGCGTTGCGGGACAGGGGGCTCGTATTGAAGCTTTCTTT	CSVAGQGARIEAFF
TRBV15	-	TRBJ2-7	-	TGTGCCACCAGCAGCAGCTACGAGCAGTACTTC	CATSSSYEQYF
TRBV12-3/TRBV12-4	few	TRBJ2-3	TRBD1	TGTGCCAGCAGACCGACAGGGTGGGCAGATACGCAGTATTTT	CASRPTGWADTQYF
TRBV20-1	-	TRBJ2-1	-	TGCAGTGCCTATTATGGGGCGTCTAGCTCCTACAATGAGCAGTTCTTC	CSAYYGASSSYNEQFF
TRBV7-2	many	TRBJ2-7	TRBD1	TGTGCCAGCAGCTCGCAGACAGGGTTATCCTACGAGCAGTACTTC	CASSSQTGLSYEQYF
TRBV27	few	TRBJ1-5	-	TGTGCCAGCAGCAACTTACAACCTGGCAATCAGCCCCAGCATTTT	CASSNLQPGNQPQHF
TRBV12-3/TRBV12-4	many	TRBJ1-1	TRBD1	TGTGCCAGCACTCCGACAGGGTGGAACACTGAAGCTTTCTTT	CASTPTGWNTEAFF
TRBV12-3/TRBV12-4	many	TRBJ1-2	-	TGTGCCAGCAGACCTCGCTCTGGAAGGGCGAGTGGCTACACCTTC	CASRPRSGRASGYTF
TRBV28	many	TRBJ1-2	TRBD1	TGTGCCACCGACGGTCGGACAGGATACAACTATGGCTACACCTTC	CATDGRTGYNYGYTF
TRBV9	-	TRBJ2-7	TRBD1	TGTGCCAGCAGCGCCCAGCCCCAACAGGGGACCGAGCAGTACTTC	CASSAQPQQGTEQYF
TRBV20-1	few	TRBJ1-2	-	TGCAGTGCTAGAGATACCCAGGGAAAGTACTATGGCTACACCTTC	CSARDTQGKYYGYTF
TRBV10-3	many	TRBJ2-7	-	TGTGCCATCAGTGAGGAGGGAGGCCTCTCCTACGAGCAGTACTTC	CAISEEGGLSYEQYF